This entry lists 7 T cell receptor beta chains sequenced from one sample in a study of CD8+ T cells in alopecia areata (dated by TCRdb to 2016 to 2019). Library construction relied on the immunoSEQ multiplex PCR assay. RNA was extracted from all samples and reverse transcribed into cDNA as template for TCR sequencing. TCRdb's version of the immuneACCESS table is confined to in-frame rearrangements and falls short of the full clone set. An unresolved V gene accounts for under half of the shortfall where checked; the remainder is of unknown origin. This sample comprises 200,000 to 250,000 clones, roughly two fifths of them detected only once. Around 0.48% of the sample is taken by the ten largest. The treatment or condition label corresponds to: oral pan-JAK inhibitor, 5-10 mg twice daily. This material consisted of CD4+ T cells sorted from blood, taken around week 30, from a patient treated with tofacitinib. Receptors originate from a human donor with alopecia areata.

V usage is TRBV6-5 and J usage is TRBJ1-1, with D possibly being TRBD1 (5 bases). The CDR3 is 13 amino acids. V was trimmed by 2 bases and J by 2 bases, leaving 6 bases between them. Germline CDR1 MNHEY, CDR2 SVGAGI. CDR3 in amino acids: CASSYDSNTEAFF. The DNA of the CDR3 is TGTGCCAGCAGTTACGACAGCAACACTGAAGCTTTCTTT.

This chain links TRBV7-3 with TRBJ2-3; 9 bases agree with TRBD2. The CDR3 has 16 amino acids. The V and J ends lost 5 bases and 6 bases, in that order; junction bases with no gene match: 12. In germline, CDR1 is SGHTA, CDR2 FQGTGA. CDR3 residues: CASSPQGGTSFDTQYF. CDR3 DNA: TGTGCCAGCAGCCCCCAAGGGGGGACTAGCTTCGATACGCAGTATTTT.

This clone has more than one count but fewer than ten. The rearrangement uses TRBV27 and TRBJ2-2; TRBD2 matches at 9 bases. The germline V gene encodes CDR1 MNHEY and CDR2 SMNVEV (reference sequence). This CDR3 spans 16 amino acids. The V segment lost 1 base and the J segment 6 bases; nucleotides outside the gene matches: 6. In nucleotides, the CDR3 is TGTGCCAGCAGTTTATTGGGCGGGAGGGCCGCCGGGGAGCTGTTTTTT. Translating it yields CASSLLGGRAAGELFF.

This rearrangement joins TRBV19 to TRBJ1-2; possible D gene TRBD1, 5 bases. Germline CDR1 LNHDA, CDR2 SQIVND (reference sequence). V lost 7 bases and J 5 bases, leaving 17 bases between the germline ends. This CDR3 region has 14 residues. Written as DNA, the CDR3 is TGTGCCAGTACCCTAGCGGGGGACCTTTATGGCTACACCTTC. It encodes CASTLAGDLYGYTF.

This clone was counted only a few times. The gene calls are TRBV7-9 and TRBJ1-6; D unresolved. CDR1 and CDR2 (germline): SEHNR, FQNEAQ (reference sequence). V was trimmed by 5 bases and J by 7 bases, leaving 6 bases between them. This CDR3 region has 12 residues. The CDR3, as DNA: TGTGCCAGCAGCCACGAGAATTCACCCCTCCACTTT. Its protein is CASSHENSPLHF.

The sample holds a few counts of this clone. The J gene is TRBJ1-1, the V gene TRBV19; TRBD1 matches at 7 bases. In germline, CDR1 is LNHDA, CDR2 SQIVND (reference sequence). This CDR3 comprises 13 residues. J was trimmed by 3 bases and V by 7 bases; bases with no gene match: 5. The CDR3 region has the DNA TGTGCCAGTACCCAAGACAGGGACACTGAAGCTTTCTTT. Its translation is CASTQDRDTEAFF.

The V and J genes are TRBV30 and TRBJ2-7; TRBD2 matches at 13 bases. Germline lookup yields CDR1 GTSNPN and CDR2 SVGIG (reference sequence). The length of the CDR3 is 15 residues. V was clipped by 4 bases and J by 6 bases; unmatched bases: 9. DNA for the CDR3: TGTGCCTGGACCATGGGACTAGCGGGAACAGGCGAGCAGTACTTC. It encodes CAWTMGLAGTGEQYF. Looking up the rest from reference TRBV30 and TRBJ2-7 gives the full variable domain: SQTIHQWPATLVQPVGSPLSLECTVEGTSNPNLYWYRQAAGRGLQLLFYSVGIGQISSEVPQNLSASRPQDRQFILSSKKLLLSDSGFYLCAWTMGLAGTGEQYFGPGTRLTVT.